This entry is about one T cell receptor (beta chain). Its antigen has not been determined. Qualities for individual bases were not recorded, and no much larger clone is one base off. These data belong to a study of blood T cell repertoires in COVID-19 (dated by TCRdb to about 2020). General notes on the study: Samples covering the acute and convalescent phases of COVID-19 were provided by collaborators in the United States, Italy and Spain. The material from the prospective study consisted of cDNA or gDNA derived from T cells, B-cell-depleted T cells, or PBMCs. The dataset comprised deeply sampled blood TCRbeta repertoires from subjects exposed to, actively infected with, or recovered from COVID-19. The repertoires were released in a freely available public database intended as a resource for research on the immune response to SARS-CoV-2. Samples were obtained from the ongoing ImmuneRACE study (first 160 participants) and from some 1,300 subjects provided by 6 global collaborators. The sample metadata nearly always contained a de-identified subject ID, COVID-19 status, age in years and sex. Where HLA class I and class II types were available, the types were taken from metadata supplied by the sample provider, not from assay-based typing.

In the prospective study, participants were roughly 18 to 100 years old, resided in fewer than 25 geographic areas of the United States, and were enrolled through a virtual design. In the prospective study, participants were assigned to cohorts based on the clinical history participants reported in a screening survey and a study questionnaire. Recovered participants in ImmuneRACE Cohort 3 were defined by two consecutive negative NP/OP PCR tests, clearance by a healthcare professional, or resolution of symptoms. Each participant in the prospective study had whole blood, serum and a nasopharyngeal or oropharyngeal swab collected by mobile phlebotomists. Over an approximately 2-month period, participants in the prospective study had the option of providing additional blood draws and questionnaires. Prospective study blood samples were shipped either frozen or at room temperature before DNA extraction.

The immunoSEQ Assay, a bias-controlled multiplex PCR, was used to amplify TCRbeta CDR3 regions from genomic DNA. On the study's bioinformatics: The number of nucleated cells in each sample was estimated by amplification of reference gene primers within the assay. To quantify the absolute abundance of each unique TCRbeta CDR3 rearrangement, sequence reads were collapsed and filtered. For each sample, productive Simpson clonality was calculated by taking the square root of Simpson's diversity index across productive rearrangements. The source is immuneACCESS, and TCRdb retained only in-frame sequences with V and J called. Part of the clones is not carried over; for the studies checked, unresolved V genes explain less than half of this, and the remainder is unexplained. V, J and clone size are those of that table, while D and trimming were read from the DNA. A total of a few hundred thousand clones appear in this sample, around 85% of them only once. The top ten hold over 1.5% of the sample.

Including the terminal cysteine and phenylalanine, the CDR3 comprises 12 residues. CDR3 DNA is the only sequence kept; it has 36 bases, read in frame from the first base. At the junction V is shortened by 5 bases and J by 10 bases, with 12 bases in between. Taken from the germline V gene (reference sequence), the CDR1 and CDR2 loops are SGHNT and YYREEE. Summary of the overall study and its limitations: Clinical and demographic metadata were provided uncurated, with the amount varying by source and participant.

The receptor comes from a woman between 45 and 60 years old who had recovered from COVID-19. The chain employs TRBV5-4 and TRBJ2-2, with TRBD1 as a weak D call on 5 bases. Material for sequencing was PBMCs or T cells enriched from blood (not recorded which). The encoded CDR3 is CASRHQGAELFF. The DNA sequence is TGTGCCAGCAGGCATCAAGGGGCGGAGCTGTTTTTT.